A single sample is the source of the 29 T cell receptor beta chains below, sequenced in a study of shared clonotypes between healthy human individuals. Naive-designated CD8 cells lacked CD45RO, were positively enriched for CCR7, and omitted terminally differentiated effector memory CD45RA+ cells. Libraries were prepared by immunoSEQ multiplex PCR; TCRdb keeps only in-frame clonotypes and omits some of them. This repertoire shows 1.5 million to 2.5 million clones, 85% to 95% found once; its top ten account for more than 0.95%. The specimen was naive CD8+ T cells sorted from blood. The receptors derive from a man aged 18 to 30 in good health.

This chain connects TRBV5-4 to TRBJ2-2, with TRBD1 identical over 9 bases. The CDR3 extends over 16 amino acids. Germline V CDR1 and CDR2: SGHNT, YYREEE (reference sequence). Trimming took 7 bases from V and 3 from J; bases not matched to a gene: 10. The CDR3 is CASGLQGALYTGELFF. CDR3 coding DNA: TGTGCCAGCGGATTACAGGGGGCCCTATACACCGGGGAGCTGTTTTTT.

The genes are TRBV5-6 and TRBJ2-7; D call uncertain. Germline V gene lookup returns CDR1 SGHDT and CDR2 YYEEEE. Between the trimmed V and J ends, which lost 0 bases and 2 bases, there was a span of 12 bases. The CDR3 spans 15 residues. In nucleotides, the CDR3 is TGTGCCAGCAGCTTGGAGTACAGACCTACCTACGAGCAGTACTTC. It encodes CASSLEYRPTYEQYF.

The rearrangement uses TRBV10-1 and TRBJ2-1; D may be TRBD1 (6 bases). The CDR3 totals 13 residues. Germline assignment: CDR1 WNHNN and CDR2 SYGVQD (reference sequence). With 3 bases removed from V and 10 bases from J, the gap between germline ends came to 13 bases. CDR3 bases: TGCGCCAGCAGTGACGGGACAACAGACGAGCAGTTCTTC. Translating gives CASSDGTTDEQFF.

The CDR3 DNA follows: TGTGCCAGCAGCTTAGTAGCGCAAGAGACCCAGTACTTC. Its translation is CASSLVAQETQYF. The chain combines TRBV7-8 with TRBJ2-5; TRBD2 might be the D (5 bases). Germline V lookup: CDR1 SGHVS, CDR2 FQNEAQ. The CDR3 is made up of 13 amino acids. Trimming took 1 base from V and 2 from J, leaving 5 bases between them.

The rearrangement joins TRBV7-9 to TRBJ2-1, with 9 nucleotides matching TRBD1. CDR3 length: 15 amino acids. Unmatched junction bases numbered 9, after V lost 5 bases and J lost 7 bases. Germline CDR1 and CDR2: SEHNR and FQNEAQ (reference sequence). CDR3 amino acids: CASSQGQGRGNEQFF. The CDR3 nucleotides read TGTGCCAGCAGCCAGGGACAGGGCAGAGGGAATGAGCAGTTCTTC.

The chain recombines TRBV7-3 with TRBJ2-1, with D hard to call. Trimming cost V 3 bases and J 9 bases, with 12 bases left between them. Germline loops: CDR1 SGHTA, CDR2 FQGTGA. The CDR3 totals 13 residues. The CDR3 reads CASSLVKGGEQFF. Here the CDR3 DNA reads TGTGCCAGCAGCTTGGTTAAGGGTGGTGAGCAGTTCTTC. Full variable domain (missing parts from reference TRBV7-3 and TRBJ2-1): GAGVSQTPSNKVTEKGKYVELRCDPISGHTALYWYRQSLGQGPEFLIYFQGTGAADDSGLPNDRFFAVRPEGSVSTLKIQRTERGDSAVYLCASSLVKGGEQFFGPGTRLTVL.

The chain is built from TRBV12-5 and TRBJ1-5; a weak D match, TRBD1 (6 bases). CDR1 LGHNT and CDR2 FRNRAP come from the germline V gene. The CDR3 loop spans 15 amino acids. The V end lost 5 bases, the J end lost 2 bases, and 13 bases lay between the germline ends. Here the CDR3 reads CASGPQGRRNQPQHF. The CDR3 nucleotides read TGTGCTAGTGGTCCACAGGGTAGGCGCAATCAGCCCCAGCATTTT.

CDR3 amino acids: CASSLPPLAGVQETQYF. The CDR3 DNA reads as TGTGCCAGCAGCCTCCCCCCGCTAGCGGGAGTCCAAGAGACCCAGTACTTC. This chain uses TRBV9 with TRBJ2-5, with 10 positions matching TRBD2. The CDR3 loop spans 17 amino acids. Germline V gene sequence: CDR1 SGDLS, CDR2 YYNGEE. J gave up 1 base and V 4 bases, and 10 bases lay outside the gene matches.

Written as DNA, the CDR3 is TGTGCCAGCAGTTGGACTAGCGGGGGCGACCAAGAGACCCAGTACTTC. This codes for CASSWTSGGDQETQYF. The chain uses TRBV2 and TRBJ2-5, with TRBD2 matching 13 bases. Trimming took 5 bases from V and 0 from J; bases not matched to a gene: 3. The germline CDR1 and CDR2 sequences are SNHLY and FYNNEI. The length of the CDR3 is 16 residues.

The V call is TRBV10-2, the J call TRBJ2-3, with 12 bases fitting TRBD1. With V trimmed by 9 bases and J by 6 bases, 7 bases remained unmatched. Germline loops: CDR1 WSHSY, CDR2 SAAADI. The CDR3 is 14 residues long. Here the CDR3 reads CASNAGQGADTQYF. Here the CDR3 DNA reads TGCGCCAGTAATGCGGGACAGGGGGCTGATACGCAGTATTTT.

V gene TRBV15 combines with J gene TRBJ1-4, with TRBD1 matching 12 bases. CDR3 length: 14 amino acids. The trim removed 8 bases at V and 5 bases at J, leaving 3 bases unmatched. CDR1 and CDR2 from the germline V gene are LNHNV and YYDKDF (reference sequence). The chain's CDR3 is CATAGTGGNEKLFF. In DNA form, the CDR3 reads TGTGCCACCGCCGGGACAGGGGGCAATGAAAAACTGTTTTTT.

Remarks on this clone: The sample contains more than one DNA sequence encoding this CDR3. The V call is TRBV7-9, the J call TRBJ2-2, with D unresolved. This CDR3 has 13 amino acids. V shed 5 bases and J shed 2 bases, with 6 bases lying between them. Germline V CDR1 and CDR2: SEHNR, FQNEAQ (reference sequence). In DNA, the CDR3 is TGTGCCAGCAGCGGGGTTAACACCGGGGAGCTGTTTTTT. It codes for CASSGVNTGELFF.

The V and J genes are TRBV28 and TRBJ1-2; 12 nucleotides match TRBD1. Germline assignment: CDR1 MDHEN and CDR2 SYDVKM. The CDR3 runs to 15 residues. The trim removed 6 bases at V and 7 bases at J, leaving 9 bases unmatched. The CDR3 region has the DNA TGTGCCAGCAGCCCGGCGGGACAGGGGGCGCCTGGCTACACCTTC. Protein sequence: CASSPAGQGAPGYTF.

J is TRBJ2-7 and V is TRBV19, with D perhaps assigned TRBD1 or TRBD2 (5 bases each). There are 14 residues in the CDR3. Trimming took 3 bases from V and 3 from J, leaving 12 bases between them. Germline V lookup: CDR1 LNHDA, CDR2 SQIVND (reference sequence). CDR3 loop: CASSIRDRSYEQYF. The CDR3 DNA reads as TGTGCCAGTAGTATCCGGGACCGAAGCTACGAGCAGTACTTC.

CDR3 bases: TGTGCCAGCAGCCCTTTTTTATCGGCCCAAGAGACCCAGTACTTC. Translating it yields CASSPFLSAQETQYF. V gene TRBV9 combines with J gene TRBJ2-5; no clear D gene. The CDR3 consists of 15 residues. Trimming pared 4 bases from V and 1 base from J, leaving 14 bases between. Germline-derived CDR1 and CDR2 are SGDLS and YYNGEE. Drawing the rest from reference TRBV9 and TRBJ2-5, the complete variable domain is DSGVTQTPKHLITATGQRVTLRCSPRSGDLSVYWYQQSLDQGLQFLIQYYNGEERAKGNILERFSAQQFPDLHSELNLSSLELGDSALYFCASSPFLSAQETQYFGPGTRLLVL.

The genes are TRBV2 and TRBJ1-5, with no clear D. From germline, CDR1 is SNHLY and CDR2 FYNNEI. CDR3 length equals 14 residues. V was pared by 8 bases and J by 0 bases, with 11 bases between. CDR3 sequence: CASRETYSNQPQHF. The CDR3 DNA reads as TGTGCCAGCCGGGAAACTTATAGCAATCAGCCCCAGCATTTT.

Written as DNA, the CDR3 is TGTGCCTGGAGTGCTACAGGGGGCTGGACTGAAGCTTTCTTT. Its protein product is CAWSATGGWTEAFF. The rearrangement links TRBV30 to TRBJ1-1; TRBD1 agrees at 9 bases. The CDR3 length is 14 residues. Trimming took 1 base from V and 5 from J; bases not matched to a gene: 5. Germline V CDR1 and CDR2: GTSNPN, SVGIG (reference sequence).

The V and J genes are TRBV10-2 and TRBJ2-7; D is perhaps TRBD1 (5 bases). The CDR3 sequence is 13 residues long. The V gene lost 5 bases and the J gene lost 2 bases, with 10 bases spanning the gap. Germline CDR1 and CDR2: WSHSY and SAAADI. The CDR3 sequence is CASSPDTPYEQYF. For the CDR3, the DNA is TGCGCCAGCAGTCCGGACACCCCCTACGAGCAGTACTTC.

J is TRBJ1-2 and V is TRBV27, with 9 bases matching TRBD1. J lost 6 bases, V lost 3 bases, and 8 bases had no gene match. The CDR3 has 15 residues. The germline V gene encodes CDR1 MNHEY and CDR2 SMNVEV (reference sequence). CDR3 sequence: CASSLIGTGNHGYTF. The CDR3, as DNA: TGTGCCAGCAGTTTGATTGGGACAGGGAATCATGGCTACACCTTC.

The rearrangement links TRBV7-9 to TRBJ2-1; tentatively, D is TRBD2 (5 bases). V shed 5 bases and J shed 8 bases, with 13 bases lying between them. CDR3 length: 13 residues. From germline, CDR1 is SEHNR and CDR2 FQNEAQ (reference sequence). The CDR3: CASSGREWDEQFF. Written as DNA, the CDR3 is TGTGCCAGCAGCGGAAGGGAGTGGGATGAGCAGTTCTTC.

In regard to this clone: This CDR3 is also generated by other DNA sequences in the sample. The chain recombines TRBV7-9 with TRBJ2-7; perhaps TRBD1 as D (5 bases). Trimming removed 5 bases at V and 2 bases at J, with 13 bases between. The CDR3 sequence is 14 residues long. Germline values: CDR1 SEHNR, CDR2 FQNEAQ (reference sequence). The CDR3, as DNA: TGTGCCAGCAGCCCCCCCGGACACCCCTACGAGCAGTACTTC. This encodes CASSPPGHPYEQYF.

The chain links TRBV5-6 to TRBJ2-1; 10 bases agree with TRBD2. Looked up from germline, CDR1 is SGHDT and CDR2 is YYEEEE. Trimming removed 0 bases from V and 7 bases from J; junction bases left unmatched: 7. This CDR3 has 16 amino acids. The chain's CDR3 is CASSLALASGSNEQFF. CDR3 in DNA: TGTGCCAGCAGCTTGGCCTTGGCTAGCGGGAGTAATGAGCAGTTCTTC.

The chain carries TRBV19 and TRBJ2-3; TRBD2 aligns across 13 bases. The J segment lost 4 bases and the V segment lost 5 bases, leaving 6 bases of the junction unmatched. Germline CDR1 reads LNHDA; CDR2 reads SQIVND (reference sequence). The CDR3 totals 16 residues. DNA for the CDR3: TGTGCCAGTAGTCCGGGACTAGCGGGGAGTCCAGATACGCAGTATTTT. Protein product: CASSPGLAGSPDTQYF.

V usage is TRBV10-3 and J usage is TRBJ2-7; perhaps D is TRBD1 or TRBD2 (7 bases each). This CDR3 has 15 amino acids. Between the trimmed V and J ends, which lost 0 bases and 6 bases, there was a span of 15 bases. The germline V gene encodes CDR1 ENHRY and CDR2 SYGVKD. The CDR3 region has the DNA TGTGCCATCAGTGAGTCGTCAGGGGGGGAGAGCGAGCAGTACTTC. Translating it yields CAISESSGGESEQYF.

This chain joins TRBV13 and TRBJ2-1; D call uncertain. CDR1 is PRHDT and CDR2 is FYEKMQ in the germline V gene (reference sequence). The CDR3 extends over 14 amino acids. V was cut by 1 base and J by 7 bases, with 11 bases left in between. The CDR3 DNA reads TGTGCCAGCAGCTTAGCCTCGGCCGGGAATGAGCAGTTCTTC. It yields the protein CASSLASAGNEQFF.

This clone has only a few counts. The chain has TRBV9 and TRBJ1-3; D might be TRBD1 (5 bases). The CDR3 length is 14 residues. CDR1 and CDR2 (germline): SGDLS, YYNGEE. Trimming left V 3 bases short and J 2 bases short, with 9 bases between. In nucleotides, the CDR3 is TGTGCCAGCAGCGCAGGGACTCCTGGAAACACCATATATTTT. Its protein product is CASSAGTPGNTIYF. The variable domain in full, completed from reference TRBV9 and TRBJ1-3, reads DSGVTQTPKHLITATGQRVTLRCSPRSGDLSVYWYQQSLDQGLQFLIQYYNGEERAKGNILERFSAQQFPDLHSELNLSSLELGDSALYFCASSAGTPGNTIYFGEGSWLTVV.

The chain carries TRBV27 and TRBJ2-7; 10 nucleotides match TRBD1. The CDR3 totals 14 residues. With V trimmed by 5 bases and J by 5 bases, 6 bases remained unmatched. Germline assignment: CDR1 MNHEY and CDR2 SMNVEV (reference sequence). In nucleotides, the CDR3 is TGTGCCAGCAGTGGGACAGGGGATCCCCACGAGCAGTACTTC. Amino acid sequence: CASSGTGDPHEQYF.

On this clone: The sample contains more than one DNA sequence encoding this CDR3. This chain links TRBV19 with TRBJ2-3; D unresolved. V lost 3 bases, J lost 1 base, and 11 bases lay in between. Per germline, CDR1 LNHDA and CDR2 SQIVND (reference sequence). This CDR3 is built from 15 residues. This CDR3 reads CASSIDREGTDTQYF. The CDR3 DNA is TGTGCCAGTAGTATCGACCGTGAGGGCACAGATACGCAGTATTTT.

This clone has just a few counts. This chain connects TRBV7-3 to TRBJ1-6, with D unclear. The CDR3 sequence is 14 residues long. V lost 6 bases, J lost 2 bases, and 8 bases lay in between. Germline V lookup: CDR1 SGHTA, CDR2 FQGTGA. For the CDR3, the DNA is TGTGCCAGCAGAACTAATCCCTATAATTCACCCCTCCACTTT. This sequence encodes CASRTNPYNSPLHF. Full variable domain (rest looked up from reference TRBV7-3 and TRBJ1-6): GAGVSQTPSNKVTEKGKYVELRCDPISGHTALYWYRQSLGQGPEFLIYFQGTGAADDSGLPNDRFFAVRPEGSVSTLKIQRTERGDSAVYLCASRTNPYNSPLHFGNGTRLTVT.